Reported below is one TCR beta chain. The read finishes 3 residues shy of the CDR3 end, and the germline J gene is used to complete it. Within the sample, other DNA sequences also encode this same CDR3. The source of the sample is a study of T cells in women clearing cervical HPV infection. In the study overall: With HLA typing for only a few women, HLA confounding remains possible.

CDR3 size: 14 residues. The V gene's germline CDR1 is SGHRS and CDR2 YFSETQ. V lost 0 bases and J lost 7, with 8 bases in between. immunoSEQ multiplex PCR used an average of about 1,200 ng genomic DNA. Repertoires were generated with immunoSEQ multiplex PCR, while TCRdb's copy carries only in-frame clones and drops some. The listing records under 35,000 clones. The clonotype was recovered from a woman between 18 and 69 years old with a cervical HPV16 infection that either progressed to CIN3+ or cleared (not recorded which). The chain couples TRBV5-1 to TRBJ1-6; TRBD1 is a possible D gene (5 bases). Sequences were obtained from blood buffy coat. Partial CDR3 DNA: TGCGCCAGCAGCTTGGGAAGGGGAAATTCACCC. This encodes CASSLGRGNSP. The full CDR3 reads CASSLGRGNSPLHF.